Below, 20 T cell receptor beta chains from the same sample are listed, as sequenced in a study of tissue T cells after allogeneic stem cell transplantation. Libraries were prepared by immunoSEQ multiplex PCR; TCRdb keeps only in-frame clonotypes and omits some of them. This table holds over 7,000 clones, around half found once. Described time point: mouse harvest day 7 after allogeneic transplant. Each mouse received 10^7 T-cell-depleted marrow cells plus 10^6 splenic CD5+ T cells by tail vein. What was sequenced was gut tissue. These receptors originate from a female BALB/c mouse given C57BL/6 T cells with graft-versus-host disease after an allogeneic hematopoietic cell transplant.

Details on this clone: The genes are named according to mouse. The CDR3 end lies 1 residue beyond the end of the read and is filled in from the germline J gene. This rearrangement joins TRBV26 to TRBJ1-3; D not certain. V lost 6 bases to trimming and J lost 0 bases, with 9 bases between them. CDR3 length: 14 residues. The germline gives CDR1 KGHPV, CDR2 FQNQEV (reference sequence). CDR3 DNA, as far as it was read: TGTGCCAGCAGCCTCGGGATTTCTGGAAATACGCTCTAT. Translating it yields CASSLGISGNTLY. The CDR3 in its entirety is CASSLGISGNTLYF.

This clone appeared a few times. Mouse gene names apply. The CDR3 is cut off 1 residue early in the read; its end comes from the germline J gene. This chain links TRBV26 with TRBJ1-3; D may be TRBD1 (6 bases). CDR1 and CDR2 from the germline V gene are KGHPV and FQNQEV (reference sequence). The CDR3 is 16 amino acids. V was trimmed by 4 bases and J by 2 bases, leaving 15 bases between them. CDR3 amino acids: CASSRDRPHPGNTLYF. The sequenced CDR3 bases are TGTGCCAGCAGTCGCGACAGGCCTCACCCTGGAAATACGCTCTAT.

About this clone itself: The gene names here belong to mouse. The missing CDR3 end, 1 residue past where the read stops, is filled in from the germline J gene. This sequence joins TRBV3 and TRBJ1-1; D call uncertain. This CDR3 contains 12 residues. The ends were cut back, 2 bases at V and 4 bases at J, with 5 bases in the middle. In germline, CDR1 is SNHLY, CDR2 FYNGKV (reference sequence). The sequenced CDR3 bases are TGTGCCAGCAGCTTAAGCAGCACAGAAGTCTTC. The encoded protein is CASSLSSTEVF. From start to end, the CDR3 is CASSLSSTEVFF.

Concerning this clone: Gene and germline names: mouse. The CDR3 end is not reached by the read, which stops 1 residue before it; the germline J gene fills it in. The chain employs TRBV16 and TRBJ2-3, with a tentative D call TRBD2 (6 bases). Germline V lookup: CDR1 SGHSA, CDR2 FRNQAP. This CDR3 is 15 amino acids long. V was trimmed by 2 bases and J by 0 bases, leaving 9 bases between them. CDR3: CASSLWGRSAETLYF. CDR3 DNA (partial): TGTGCAAGCAGCTTATGGGGGAGGAGTGCAGAAACGCTGTAT.

For this clone: The listed genes are named as in mouse. The CDR3 reads CASSLGQNTLYF. CDR3 DNA, as far as it was read: TGTGCAAGCAGCTTAGGACAAAACACCTTGTAC. This chain joins TRBV16 and TRBJ2-4; D not resolved. Coverage ceases 1 residue before the CDR3 finishes, and the germline J gene fills in the end. CDR1 SGHSA and CDR2 FRNQAP come from the germline V gene. Trimming stripped 1 base from V and 3 bases from J, with 2 bases between. The CDR3 runs to 12 residues.

Regarding this clone: Here the gene names and germline are mouse. The CDR3 is cut off 1 residue early in the read; its end comes from the germline J gene. The gene calls are TRBV13-1 and TRBJ1-2, with TRBD1 as a possible D gene (5 bases). V lost 2 bases and J lost 0, with 8 bases in between. There are 14 residues in the CDR3. Germline V gives CDR1 NSHNY, CDR2 SYGAGN. CDR3 sequence reads: CASSDWGANSDYTF. The CDR3 bases that were read are TGTGCCAGCAGTGACTGGGGGGCAAACTCCGACTACACC.

A few counts support this clone. Gene names refer to mouse genes. The CDR3 is cut off 1 residue early in the read; its end comes from the germline J gene. This chain uses TRBV26 with TRBJ2-4, with unresolved D. The CDR3 is 12 residues long. The V end lost 5 bases, the J end lost 0 bases, and 3 bases lay between the germline ends. Germline assignment: CDR1 KGHPV and CDR2 FQNQEV (reference sequence). The CDR3 DNA, read in part, is TGTGCCAGCAGTTCTAGTCAAAACACCTTGTAC. Its translation is CASSSSQNTLY. The entire CDR3 protein is CASSSSQNTLYF. Drawing the rest from reference TRBV26 and TRBJ2-4, the complete variable domain is NSKVIQTPRYLVKGQGQKAKMRCIPEKGHPVVFWYQQNKNNEFKFLINFQNQEVLQQIDMTEKRFSAECPSNSPCSLEIQSSEAGDSALYLCASSSSQNTLYFGAGTRLSVL.

A few counts support this clone. The gene names given are mouse names. The read is 1 residue too short to cover the CDR3 end, so that end is filled in from the germline J gene. The chain uses TRBV19 and TRBJ1-1, with TRBD1 identical over 9 bases. This CDR3 region has 14 residues. The germline V gene has CDR1 FNHDT and CDR2 SITEND (reference sequence). The V segment lost 3 bases and the J segment 3 bases; nucleotides outside the gene matches: 3. The sequenced part of the CDR3 DNA is TGTGCCAGCAGTAGGACAGGGGCTGACACAGAAGTCTTC. Encoded protein: CASSRTGADTEVF. The entire CDR3 protein reads CASSRTGADTEVFF.

A remark on this clone: The germline and genes are mouse ones. From the germline J gene comes the end of the CDR3, since the read stops 1 residue before it. The V call is TRBV4, the J call TRBJ2-1, with 7 bases aligning to TRBD2. The CDR3 totals 14 residues. Germline CDR1 reads LGHDT; CDR2 reads YNNKQL (reference sequence). With 4 bases clipped from V and 1 base from J, the junction kept 1 base outside the gene matches. The CDR3 loop is CASSLLGNYAEQFF. CDR3 DNA (partial): TGTGCCAGCAGCTTACTGGGGAACTATGCTGAGCAGTTC.

This clone was picked up a small number of times. Germline and genes: mouse. The covered CDR3 bases are TGTGCCAGCAGTCAGGGGAATTCTGGAAATACGCTCTAT. Translating it yields CASSQGNSGNTLY. The CDR3 as a whole reads CASSQGNSGNTLYF. The chain uses TRBV26 and TRBJ1-3; D might be TRBD1 (5 bases). Coverage ceases 1 residue before the CDR3 finishes, and the germline J gene fills in the end. Trimming cost V 4 bases and J 0 bases, with 7 bases left between them. The CDR3 runs to 14 residues. CDR1 is KGHPV, CDR2 FQNQEV, per germline (reference sequence).

This clone was found once. The gene symbols are mouse symbols. The read halts 1 residue ahead of the CDR3 end, with the missing end drawn from the germline J gene. This rearrangement joins TRBV3 to TRBJ1-1; D is undetermined. The germline V gene encodes CDR1 SNHLY and CDR2 FYNGKV (reference sequence). Trimming removed 2 bases from V and 8 bases from J, with 6 bases in between. This CDR3 spans 11 amino acids. The CDR3 bases that were read are TGTGCCAGCAGCTTAATCAGGGAAGTCTTC. This gives the protein CASSLIREVF. The whole CDR3 region reads CASSLIREVFF.

On this clone itself: Any gene name here is a mouse gene name. The read ends 1 residue shy of where the CDR3 ends; the end is completed using the germline J gene. V and J are TRBV26 and TRBJ1-2, with D perhaps TRBD1 (6 bases). This CDR3 has 14 amino acids. CDR1 and CDR2 from the germline V gene are KGHPV and FQNQEV (reference sequence). The germline V and J ends were trimmed by 4 bases and 0 bases, with 9 bases remaining between them. CDR3 amino acids: CASSRTVANSDYTF. CDR3 DNA (partial): TGTGCCAGCAGTCGGACAGTTGCAAACTCCGACTACACC. The full variable domain, rest sourced from reference TRBV26 and TRBJ1-2, is NSKVIQTPRYLVKGQGQKAKMRCIPEKGHPVVFWYQQNKNNEFKFLINFQNQEVLQQIDMTEKRFSAECPSNSPCSLEIQSSEAGDSALYLCASSRTVANSDYTFGSGTRLLVI.

In regard to this clone: Germline and genes here are mouse. The CDR3 is cut off 1 residue early in the read; its end comes from the germline J gene. This chain connects TRBV26 to TRBJ2-5; D is ambiguous. V lost 5 bases and J lost 4, with 4 bases in between. CDR3 length: 11 amino acids. Germline values: CDR1 KGHPV, CDR2 FQNQEV (reference sequence). The DNA read from the CDR3 is TGTGCCAGCAGTATAAAAGACACCCAGTAC. This translates into CASSIKDTQY. The full CDR3 protein reads CASSIKDTQYF.

On this clone itself: The gene names given are mouse names. The read terminates 1 residue ahead of where the CDR3 ends, so the germline J gene completes it. J is TRBJ2-7 and V is TRBV13-2; D perhaps matches TRBD2 (7 bases). From germline, CDR1 is NNHNN and CDR2 SYGAGS (reference sequence). V shed 0 bases and J shed 6 bases, with 10 bases lying between them. This CDR3 has 13 residues. The part of the CDR3 DNA that was read is TGTGCCAGCGGTGATGCGGGGGGCCTTGAACAGTAC. It is translated as CASGDAGGLEQY. The CDR3 reads in full as CASGDAGGLEQYF.

Turning to this clone: Here the gene names and germline are mouse. The read comes to an end 1 residue before the CDR3 does, leaving the germline J gene to fill in the end. The rearrangement joins TRBV13-1 to TRBJ2-2; no clear D gene. The CDR3 runs to 12 residues. Trimming stripped 0 bases from V and 7 bases from J, with 4 bases between. Per the germline V gene, CDR1 is NSHNY and CDR2 is SYGAGN. The part of the CDR3 DNA that was read is TGTGCCAGCAGTGATGGGGGCGGGCAGCTCTAC. Amino acids: CASSDGGGQLY. The entire CDR3 reads CASSDGGGQLYF.

As regards this clone: Gene and germline names: mouse. The CDR3 end falls 1 residue outside the read, so it is completed with the germline J gene. The chain recombines TRBV19 with TRBJ1-6, with TRBD1 as a possible D gene (5 bases). TRBJ1-6 is filed as an ORF, its function uncertain. CDR3 length: 14 residues. Trimming left V 1 base short and J 7 bases short, with 9 bases between. The germline V gene has CDR1 FNHDT and CDR2 SITEND (reference sequence). CDR3 protein: CASSIRQGNSPLYF. The CDR3 DNA, read in part, is TGTGCCAGCAGTATAAGGCAGGGAAATTCGCCCCTCTAC.

This clone has a handful of counts. Germline and genes here are mouse. The CDR3 end falls 1 residue outside the read, so it is completed with the germline J gene. The rearrangement links TRBV16 to TRBJ2-1; D could derive from TRBD1 or TRBD2 (5 bases each). V was clipped by 1 base and J by 6 bases, with 10 bases between them. This CDR3 is built from 14 residues. CDR1 SGHSA and CDR2 FRNQAP come from the germline V gene. CDR3 bases read: TGTGCAAGCAGCTTAGGAGGGGCGCTTGCTGAGCAGTTC. Residues: CASSLGGALAEQF. The entire CDR3 is CASSLGGALAEQFF.

Regarding this clone: The genes and germline here are from mouse. The read halts 1 residue ahead of the CDR3 end, with the missing end drawn from the germline J gene. The chain joins TRBV12-1 to TRBJ2-3; 8 bases are shared with TRBD2. The germline V gene encodes CDR1 SGHSN and CDR2 HYEKVE. J was trimmed by 4 bases and V by 3 bases; bases with no gene match: 5. The CDR3 length is 14 residues. The part of the CDR3 DNA that was read is TGTGCCAGCTCTTCTCCTGGGGGGCCAGAAACGCTGTAT. It codes for CASSSPGGPETLY. The whole CDR3 reads CASSSPGGPETLYF.

On this clone: Each gene name is a mouse one. The CDR3 end falls 1 residue outside the read, so it is completed with the germline J gene. The chain couples TRBV5 to TRBJ2-1; D unresolved. V lost 0 bases to trimming and J lost 0 bases, with 6 bases between them. Germline V gives CDR1 LGHNA, CDR2 YNLKQL (reference sequence). The CDR3 has 15 residues. The chain's CDR3 is CASSQDRVNYAEQFF. CDR3 DNA, as far as it was read: TGTGCCAGCAGCCAAGATCGGGTTAACTATGCTGAGCAGTTC.

Turning to this clone: The gene symbols are mouse symbols. The read stops 1 residue short of the end of the CDR3; the missing end is completed from the germline J gene. This sequence joins TRBV26 and TRBJ1-1; D is unresolved. V lost 6 bases and J lost 5, with 4 bases in between. This CDR3 is 10 amino acids long. In germline, CDR1 is KGHPV, CDR2 FQNQEV (reference sequence). CDR3 DNA, as far as it was read: TGTGCCAGCAGCCTGACAGAAGTCTTC. Translated: CASSLTEVF. The entire CDR3 reads CASSLTEVFF.